This T cell receptor beta chain was profiled in a study of PD-1 blockade in classical Hodgkin lymphoma. CDR1 and CDR2 (germline): MNHEY, SMNVEV (reference sequence). Trimming cost V 2 bases and J 1 base, with 5 bases left between them. The CDR3 extends over 13 amino acids. Assay: immunoSEQ multiplex PCR; the TCRdb copy retains only in-frame clones and omits some. The sample gives about 27,000 clones, over 55% of which show up once; under 4.5% is in the top ten. Study-level points and caveats: At C4D1, TCR diversity had climbed significantly for CD4+ cells, though not for CD8+ cells.

Regarding time point: cycle 4 day 1 (C4D1), after 6 weeks of nivolumab. Autologous stem cell transplantation was followed by relapse in every patient, and brentuximab vedotin exposure varied. When best responses were assessed, they were complete response, partial response or progressive disease. This clone was found once. Its cognate antigen is unknown. The gene calls are TRBV27 and TRBJ1-1; D call uncertain. The sequence derives from a human donor with classical Hodgkin lymphoma. The source material was peripheral blood mononuclear cells (PBMCs), sampled before the fourth cycle of nivolumab. The chain's CDR3 is CASSLEGNTEAFF. CDR3 in DNA: TGTGCCAGCAGTTTAGAGGGGAACACTGAAGCTTTCTTT.